This T cell receptor beta chain was identified in a study of breast tumors, draining lymph nodes, adjacent tissues. The CDR3 is made up of 16 amino acids. Germline assignment: CDR1 LNHDA and CDR2 SQIVND (reference sequence). The V end lost 4 bases, the J end lost 4 bases, and 19 bases lay between the germline ends. TCRdb re-called the multiplex PCR reads through MiXCR, storing one row per CDR3 protein. In the table there are tens of thousands of distinct CDR3 sequences, 23% of which are singletons. This clonotype has a count of ten or more. This sequence joins TRBV19 and TRBJ1-2, with D possibly being TRBD1 (6 bases). The sequenced sample was breast tumor tissue. The receptor was derived from a female donor with breast cancer. Some clones in this sample may be carry-over from other donors' samples. CDR3 amino acids: CASSTLDSLRGYGYTF. The CDR3 DNA is TGTGCCAGTAGTACCCTGGACAGTCTCCGGGGCTATGGCTACACCTTC. Drawing the rest from reference TRBV19 and TRBJ1-2, the complete variable domain is DGGITQSPKYLFRKEGQNVTLSCEQNLNHDAMYWYRQDPGQGLRLIYYSQIVNDFQKGDIAEGYSVSREKKESFPLTVTSAQKNPTAFYLCASSTLDSLRGYGYTFGSGTRLTVV.